These T cell receptor beta chains were read from a single sample in a study of blood T cell repertoires in COVID-19. This table comes from immunoSEQ multiplex PCR, and its TCRdb copy is limited to in-frame clones, with some not included. This sample carries about 46,000 clones, 70% to 90% of them seen once, and the ten largest clones take around 30%. Sequencing was performed on peripheral blood. These receptors all stem from an elderly woman with COVID-19, enrolled during active disease. Both conserved end residues are part of each CDR3. The order of the fields is D gene, clone size, V gene, J gene, CDR3 protein, CDR3 DNA. D genes are given only for firm matches. Expanded clones are given a class, and other clones once, few, many or no size at all.

D gene: NA
clone size: NA
V gene: TRBV27
J gene: TRBJ2-7
CDR3 protein: CANTGDSEQYF
CDR3 DNA: TGTGCCAACACCGGGGACTCCGAGCAGTACTTC

D gene: TRBD2
clone size: once
V gene: TRBV5-5
J gene: TRBJ2-7
CDR3 protein: CASSLISGVAGGPLYEQYF
CDR3 DNA: TGTGCCAGCAGCTTAATTTCCGGGGTAGCGGGAGGGCCTTTGTACGAGCAGTACTTC

D gene: NA
clone size: NA
V gene: TRBV10-1
J gene: TRBJ1-3
CDR3 protein: CASSESPGPSGNTIYF
CDR3 DNA: TGCGCCAGCAGTGAGTCTCCAGGGCCATCAGGAAACACCATATATTTT

D gene: TRBD1
clone size: NA
V gene: TRBV6-4
J gene: TRBJ2-1
CDR3 protein: CASSDSFGTGVAGEQFF
CDR3 DNA: TGTGCCAGCAGTGACTCTTTTGGGACAGGGGTGGCTGGTGAGCAGTTCTTC

D gene: NA
clone size: NA
V gene: TRBV6-2/TRBV6-3
J gene: TRBJ2-2
CDR3 protein: CASSGRTGPTGELFF
CDR3 DNA: TGTGCCAGCAGTGGGAGGACAGGCCCAACCGGGGAGCTGTTTTTT

D gene: NA
clone size: few
V gene: TRBV4-1
J gene: TRBJ2-3
CDR3 protein: CASSQAGQGDTQYF
CDR3 DNA: TGCGCCAGCAGCCAAGCAGGGCAGGGAGATACGCAGTATTTT

D gene: NA
clone size: NA
V gene: TRBV7-2
J gene: TRBJ2-2
CDR3 protein: CASSSQGRSGELFF
CDR3 DNA: TGTGCCAGCAGTTCACAGGGACGCTCCGGGGAGCTGTTTTTT

D gene: TRBD1
clone size: NA
V gene: TRBV28
J gene: TRBJ1-1
CDR3 protein: CASSLRQGVRTEAFF
CDR3 DNA: TGTGCCAGCAGTTTGAGACAGGGGGTGAGGACTGAAGCTTTCTTT

D gene: TRBD2
clone size: NA
V gene: TRBV29-1
J gene: TRBJ2-7
CDR3 protein: CSVVGPAGGLSYEQYF
CDR3 DNA: TGCAGCGTTGTAGGTCCAGCGGGAGGGCTATCCTACGAGCAGTACTTC

D gene: TRBD1
clone size: NA
V gene: TRBV7-9
J gene: TRBJ1-2
CDR3 protein: CASSFEGAVGYTF
CDR3 DNA: TGTGCCAGCAGCTTCGAGGGGGCAGTTGGCTACACCTTC

D gene: TRBD2
clone size: NA
V gene: TRBV5-8
J gene: TRBJ2-7
CDR3 protein: CASSSPRAREGYEQYF
CDR3 DNA: TGTGCCAGCAGCTCCCCGAGGGCCAGGGAGGGATACGAGCAGTACTTC

D gene: NA
clone size: NA
V gene: TRBV12-5
J gene: TRBJ2-7
CDR3 protein: CASGLVQDPTYEQYF
CDR3 DNA: TGTGCTAGTGGTTTGGTACAGGACCCCACTTACGAGCAGTACTTC

D gene: NA
clone size: NA
V gene: TRBV6-2/TRBV6-3
J gene: TRBJ1-3
CDR3 protein: CASSRDTSSGNTIYF
CDR3 DNA: TGTGCCAGCAGCCGCGACACAAGCTCTGGAAACACCATATATTTT

D gene: TRBD2
clone size: NA
V gene: TRBV6-4
J gene: TRBJ2-5
CDR3 protein: CASSELAGTQETQYF
CDR3 DNA: TGTGCCAGCAGTGAGCTAGCGGGGACCCAAGAGACCCAGTACTTC

D gene: TRBD1
clone size: once
V gene: TRBV18
J gene: TRBJ2-1
CDR3 protein: CASYRGTGGVNEQFF
CDR3 DNA: TGTGCCAGTTACCGCGGGACAGGGGGTGTCAATGAGCAGTTCTTC

D gene: NA
clone size: NA
V gene: TRBV11-3
J gene: TRBJ2-3
CDR3 protein: CASSPGGVVRYF
CDR3 DNA: TGTGCCAGCAGCCCTGGGGGCGTGGTGAGGTATTTT

D gene: TRBD2
clone size: NA
V gene: TRBV14
J gene: TRBJ2-1
CDR3 protein: CASRYGGRSHEQFF
CDR3 DNA: TGTGCCAGCAGATACGGCGGGAGGTCGCATGAGCAGTTCTTC

D gene: TRBD2
clone size: NA
V gene: TRBV27
J gene: TRBJ2-1
CDR3 protein: CASSPIAGGGYEQFF
CDR3 DNA: TGTGCCAGCAGTCCCATAGCGGGGGGCGGGTATGAGCAGTTCTTC